The 30 T cell receptor beta chains reported below all come from one sample, sequenced in a study of blood T cell repertoires in COVID-19. Profiled with immunoSEQ multiplex PCR; TCRdb holds only in-frame clones, not every one. The table has about 480,000 clones, roughly nine tenths seen once. Sequenced input: PBMCs or T cells enriched from blood (not recorded which). These receptor sequences come from a woman aged 55-69 years who had recovered from COVID-19.

This chain links TRBV6-5 with TRBJ1-1, with a possible D match to TRBD1 (5 bases). The germline V gene has CDR1 MNHEY and CDR2 SVGAGI. V was trimmed by 2 bases and J by 6 bases, leaving 13 bases between them. The CDR3 is 14 residues long. This chain's CDR3 is CASSYRRGEAEAFF. In DNA form, the CDR3 reads TGTGCCAGCAGTTACAGGCGGGGCGAGGCTGAAGCTTTCTTT.

The V and J genes are TRBV6-6 and TRBJ1-4; D is undetermined. Germline assignment: CDR1 MNHNY and CDR2 SVGAGI (reference sequence). The CDR3 has 14 amino acids. Trimming left V 6 bases short and J 8 bases short, with 16 bases between. The CDR3 protein is CASSSQVSREKLFF. CDR3 nucleotide sequence: TGTGCCAGCAGCTCTCAAGTGTCGAGGGAAAAACTGTTTTTT.

The chain carries TRBV7-2 and TRBJ1-1, with a tentative D call TRBD1 (6 bases). The CDR3 spans 14 residues. Germline V CDR1 and CDR2: SGHTA, FQGNSA. Trimming removed 4 bases at V and 3 bases at J, with 12 bases between. The CDR3 coding sequence is TGTGCCAGCAGCTCGACAGGAGCTTACACTGAAGCTTTCTTT. Translating it yields CASSSTGAYTEAFF.

This sequence joins TRBV18 and TRBJ2-3, with 9 bases identical to TRBD2. Germline CDR1 and CDR2: KGHSH and LQKENI. The CDR3 runs 14 residues. The ends lost 5 bases at V and 5 bases at J; junction bases unmatched: 5. Here the CDR3 DNA reads TGTGCCAGCTCAATCGGTAGCGGGGGAGATACGCAGTATTTT. The encoded protein is CASSIGSGGDTQYF.

The chain combines TRBV5-1 with TRBJ1-6; possibly TRBD1 for D (5 bases). CDR1 is SGHRS, CDR2 YFSETQ, per germline. The V gene lost 0 bases and the J gene lost 7 bases, with 14 bases spanning the gap. This CDR3 region has 16 residues. Here the CDR3 reads CASSLGGDLGNSPLHF. In DNA form, the CDR3 reads TGCGCCAGCAGCTTGGGGGGGGACCTCGGAAATTCACCCCTCCACTTT.

The V and J genes are TRBV5-1 and TRBJ2-2; 8 positions match TRBD1. V shed 2 bases, J shed 1 base, and the junction held 4 bases outside the gene matches. Looked up from germline, CDR1 is SGHRS and CDR2 is YFSETQ. The CDR3 contains 16 residues. CDR3 residues: CASSLQGGRNTGELFF. The CDR3 DNA reads TGCGCCAGCAGCTTACAGGGGGGAAGGAACACCGGGGAGCTGTTTTTT.

In its sample, this clone was seen once. The V and J genes are TRBV10-1 and TRBJ2-3; 8 bases are shared with TRBD1. The germline gives CDR1 WNHNN, CDR2 SYGVQD (reference sequence). The CDR3 is 15 residues long. J gave up 1 base and V 6 bases, and 6 bases lay outside the gene matches. CDR3 residues: CASSADREGTDTQYF. In DNA form, the CDR3 reads TGCGCCAGCAGCGCGGACAGGGAAGGCACAGATACGCAGTATTTT.

The gene calls are TRBV4-1 and TRBJ2-2; D might be TRBD2 (5 bases). Trimming left V 4 bases short and J 2 bases short, with 14 bases between. Germline CDR1 reads MGHRA; CDR2 reads YSYEKL. The CDR3 totals 16 residues. Here the CDR3 reads CASSLWTAENTGELFF. The CDR3 region has the DNA TGCGCCAGCAGCCTTTGGACTGCGGAAAACACCGGGGAGCTGTTTTTT.

This sequence joins TRBV21-1 and TRBJ2-5; TRBD2, the table's D call, was not compared with the DNA. TRBV21-1 is a pseudogene locus. The length of the CDR3 is 14 residues. This CDR3 is CPEQGAGAGETQYF. The CDR3 DNA is TGTCCCGAGCAGGGCGCGGGGGCCGGGGAGACCCAGTACTTC.

V and J are TRBV1 and TRBJ2-4; the table's D gene call, TRBD2, was not cross checked with the DNA. TRBV1 is an annotated pseudogene. The CDR3 covers 18 residues. As DNA, the CDR3 is TGCACCAGCAGTAGGGGGGGTCGCGCTAGCGGACCAAAAAACATTCAGTACTTC. Amino acids: CTSSRGGRASGPKNIQYF.

The chain recombines TRBV6-5 with TRBJ2-7, with 7 bases fitting TRBD1. J gave up 2 bases and V 3 bases, and 7 bases lay outside the gene matches. From germline, CDR1 is MNHEY and CDR2 SVGAGI. The CDR3 runs to 15 residues. The CDR3 region is CASSYSGTAAYEQYF. For the CDR3, the DNA is TGTGCCAGCAGTTATTCCGGGACAGCAGCCTACGAGCAGTACTTC.

The table lists this clone with a count of one. V is TRBV5-1 and J is TRBJ1-2, with 10 nucleotides matching TRBD1. Trimming at V came to 4 bases and at J to 8 bases, leaving 8 bases not matched to a gene. The CDR3 length is 14 residues. The germline V gene has CDR1 SGHRS and CDR2 YFSETQ. DNA of the CDR3: TGCGCCAGCAGCACGCACGGACAGGGGGACGGCTACACCTTC. It specifies CASSTHGQGDGYTF.

Concerning this clone itself: This CDR3 is also generated by other DNA sequences in the sample. The chain combines TRBV6-5 with TRBJ1-6, with 9 bases matching TRBD1. The CDR3 sequence is 15 residues long. J gave up 7 bases and V 4 bases, and 5 bases lay outside the gene matches. From germline, CDR1 is MNHEY and CDR2 SVGAGI. This CDR3 reads CASSLLGQGNSPLHF. The CDR3 DNA is TGTGCCAGCAGTTTACTTGGACAGGGGAATTCACCCCTCCACTTT.

This clone appeared a single time. The chain uses TRBV10-2 and TRBJ1-3; D is unclear. The CDR3 is made up of 14 amino acids. From germline, CDR1 is WSHSY and CDR2 SAAADI. The V end was cut by 2 bases, the J end by 4 bases, with 9 bases between. CDR3 in DNA: TGCGCCAGCAGTGAGGGCTCTGGCGGAAACACCATATATTTT. Its protein product is CASSEGSGGNTIYF.

J is TRBJ1-2 and V is TRBV5-1; 10 bases are shared with TRBD1. V gave up 4 bases and J gave up 2 bases; unmatched junction bases: 11. Per germline, CDR1 SGHRS and CDR2 YFSETQ. The CDR3 has 17 amino acids. CDR3 in amino acids: CASSPSRDRGVNYGYTF. The CDR3 DNA is TGCGCCAGCAGCCCGTCCCGGGACAGGGGAGTAAACTATGGCTACACCTTC.

This clone was counted only a few times. The chain employs TRBV19 and TRBJ2-1, with TRBD2 matching 8 bases. Trimming at V came to 2 bases and at J to 0 bases, leaving 3 bases not matched to a gene. The CDR3 contains 16 residues. Per the germline V gene, CDR1 is LNHDA and CDR2 is SQIVND (reference sequence). CDR3 in amino acids: CASSISGTSSYNEQFF. The CDR3 bases are TGTGCCAGTAGTATAAGTGGGACTAGCTCCTACAATGAGCAGTTCTTC.

V is TRBV7-9 and J is TRBJ2-2, with D unclear. V was trimmed by 5 bases and J by 5 bases, leaving 12 bases between them. This CDR3 has 14 residues. CDR1 SEHNR and CDR2 FQNEAQ come from the germline V gene (reference sequence). The CDR3 bases are TGTGCCAGCAGCCTACTTGCCGTAACCGGGGAGCTGTTTTTT. Amino acids: CASSLLAVTGELFF.

The chain employs TRBV27 and TRBJ2-7; 8 nucleotides line up with TRBD1. Germline lookup yields CDR1 MNHEY and CDR2 SMNVEV (reference sequence). This CDR3 region has 12 residues. V was pared by 8 bases and J by 1 base, with 1 base of the junction left unmatched. CDR3 region: CASGTGSYEQYV. For the CDR3, the DNA is TGTGCCAGCGGGACAGGTTCCTACGAGCAGTACGTC.

This clone was observed a handful of times. The chain is built from TRBV15 and TRBJ2-1, with TRBD2 identical over 8 bases. This CDR3 is 13 amino acids long. Germline V gene data show CDR1 as LNHNV and CDR2 as YYDKDF (reference sequence). The CDR3 is CATQGGGRDEQFF. Written as DNA, the CDR3 is TGTGCGACCCAGGGCGGGGGGAGGGATGAGCAGTTCTTC.

The chain combines TRBV2 with TRBJ1-4, with 8 bases that match TRBD1. V shed 2 bases and J 10 bases; nucleotides not matched to a gene: 6. From germline, CDR1 is SNHLY and CDR2 FYNNEI. The CDR3 is 14 residues long. The CDR3 spells CASSETGTGGKLFF. The CDR3 DNA is TGTGCCAGCAGTGAAACCGGGACAGGCGGAAAACTGTTTTTT.

The chain joins TRBV27 to TRBJ2-3; 8 nucleotides match TRBD2. Losses at the gene ends were 4 bases for V and 2 bases for J; bases not matched to a gene: 8. CDR1 and CDR2 from the germline V gene are MNHEY and SMNVEV (reference sequence). CDR3 size: 16 residues. The CDR3 nucleotides read TGTGCCAGCAGTTCATCCGGGACTAGAGACACAGATACGCAGTATTTT. Its translation: CASSSSGTRDTDTQYF.

V gene TRBV5-5 combines with J gene TRBJ2-7; D is uncertain. Trimming cost V 0 bases and J 2 bases, with 6 bases left between them. Germline loops: CDR1 SGHKS, CDR2 YYEKEE (reference sequence). The CDR3 covers 13 residues. The CDR3 DNA reads TGTGCCAGCAGCTTGGGCGGTCCCTACGAGCAGTACGTC. Its translation is CASSLGGPYEQYV.

This clone occurred once. This chain connects TRBV28 to TRBJ1-1; 7 nucleotides match TRBD1. Germline CDR1 MDHEN, CDR2 SYDVKM. V lost 3 bases and J lost 1; bases outside the gene matches: 8. This CDR3 spans 16 amino acids. CDR3 in amino acids: CASSLPPGQANTEAFF. CDR3 coding DNA: TGTGCCAGCAGTTTGCCCCCAGGACAGGCGAACACTGAAGCTTTCTTT.

This clone has only one observation. The CDR3 sequence is CATSDFRTGGTEQYF. CDR3 in DNA: TGTGCCACCAGTGATTTCAGGACAGGGGGGACCGAGCAGTACTTC. The gene calls are TRBV24-1 and TRBJ2-7; TRBD1 matches 10 bases. The CDR3 contains 15 residues. V shed 1 base and J 6 bases; nucleotides not matched to a gene: 5. The germline V gene encodes CDR1 KGHDR and CDR2 SFDVKD.

The V and J genes are TRBV24-1 and TRBJ1-2, with TRBD1 matching over 7 bases. The CDR3 spans 15 residues. Germline V gene data show CDR1 as KGHDR and CDR2 as SFDVKD. V was clipped by 4 bases and J by 4 bases; unmatched bases: 8. CDR3 DNA: TGTGCCACCAGTGACGCGCAGGGGGGATTCTATGGCTACACCTTC. As protein: CATSDAQGGFYGYTF.

This clone was detected a few times. Other DNA sequences in this specimen translate into the identical CDR3. The gene calls are TRBV5-1 and TRBJ1-1; D unresolved. The V gene lost 0 bases and the J gene lost 1 base, with 7 bases spanning the gap. CDR3 length equals 14 residues. Germline V gene sequence: CDR1 SGHRS, CDR2 YFSETQ. Here the CDR3 reads CASSLGGRNTEAFF. Written as DNA, the CDR3 is TGCGCCAGCAGCTTGGGTGGCCGGAACACTGAAGCTTTCTTT.

The chain carries TRBV5-4 and TRBJ1-2, with 9 bases aligning to TRBD1. V shed 3 bases and J 4 bases; nucleotides not matched to a gene: 13. CDR1 and CDR2 (germline): SGHNT, YYREEE (reference sequence). The CDR3 length is 17 residues. CDR3 bases: TGTGCCAGCAGCTCACCGGGACAGGGATTTTCGTCCTATGGCTACACCTTC. Translated: CASSSPGQGFSSYGYTF. Drawing the rest from reference TRBV5-4 and TRBJ1-2, the complete variable domain is ETGVTQSPTHLIKTRGQQVTLRCSSQSGHNTVSWYQQALGQGPQFIFQYYREEENGRGNFPPRFSGLQFPNYSSELNVNALELDDSALYLCASSSPGQGFSSYGYTFGSGTRLTVV.

The chain employs TRBV10-3 and TRBJ1-2; a weak D match, TRBD1 (6 bases). Per germline, CDR1 ENHRY and CDR2 SYGVKD. The CDR3 is 12 residues long. The V gene lost 3 bases and the J gene lost 5 bases, with 7 bases spanning the gap. This chain's CDR3 is CAISEQGYGYTF. In DNA, the CDR3 is TGTGCCATCAGTGAACAGGGATATGGCTACACCTTC.

The chain couples TRBV6-5 to TRBJ2-2, with D possibly being TRBD2 (6 bases). With 6 bases removed from V and 5 bases from J, the gap between germline ends came to 13 bases. In germline, CDR1 is MNHEY, CDR2 SVGAGI. The CDR3 sequence is 14 residues long. The DNA of the CDR3 is TGTGCCAGCAGCTCCCGACGGGAGACCGGGGAGCTGTTTTTT. Translation gives CASSSRRETGELFF.

The genes are TRBV12-5 and TRBJ1-6; D unclear. The CDR3 contains 17 residues. The V gene lost 9 bases and the J gene lost 4 bases, with 22 bases spanning the gap. Germline lookup yields CDR1 LGHNT and CDR2 FRNRAP. CDR3 bases: TGTGCTAGGGCCGGGGTGGTTGCTTGGGCTTATAATTCACCCCTCCACTTT. It is translated as CARAGVVAWAYNSPLHF.